In its sample, the clone carrying this TCR beta chain was seen once. Its antigen is still unknown. The TCR beta profiling, which covered VDJ combination and CDR3 sequence, was carried out using genomic DNA as the template. TCRdb independently ran MiXCR on the reads; one entry per CDR3 protein. The sample lists 150,000 to 200,000 distinct CDR3 sequences, around 40% occurring once. The entry originates in a study of CD8+CD57+ T cells in acquired aplastic anemia. In the study overall: Quantities of DNA derived from sorted CD4+ and CD8+ cells averaged approximately 3.3 ug. On average, healthy donors gave approximately 9.9 million reads for CD4+ cells.

General study results and limits: Significance was not reached for CD8+ Simpson's diversity between patients and controls. Shared by patients and controls, 25 to 35 CD8+ CDR3s were abundant in patients.

Input material: sorted CD4+, CD8+, or CD8+CD57+ T cells (not recorded which) from PBMCs. This sequence was found in a human donor in good health.

CDR3 region: CASSVGGLYEQYF. The CDR3 DNA is TGCGCCAGCAGTGTGGGGGGGCTTTACGAGCAGTACTTC. This rearrangement joins TRBV10-1 to TRBJ2-7; tentatively, D is TRBD2 (7 bases). Germline CDR1 reads WNHNN; CDR2 reads SYGVQD (reference sequence). V was clipped by 4 bases and J by 4 bases, with 11 bases between them. CDR3 length: 13 residues.